These 17 T cell receptor beta chains originate from one sample sequenced in a study of T cells in localized non-small cell lung cancer. Libraries were prepared by immunoSEQ multiplex PCR; TCRdb keeps only in-frame clonotypes and omits some of them. The sample shows about 72,000 clones, 70% to 90% of them seen only once. Specimen: peripheral blood, collected before any cancer treatment. These receptors were obtained from a female donor older than 55 with stage I lung adenocarcinoma.

V gene TRBV7-3 combines with J gene TRBJ2-2; maybe TRBD1 (5 bases). The CDR3 sequence is 17 residues long. Trimming pared 0 bases from V and 2 bases from J, leaving 13 bases between. The V gene's germline CDR1 is SGHTA and CDR2 FQGTGA. As DNA, the CDR3 is TGTGCCAGCAGCTTAACGGCTTTGGGGCTCAACACCGGGGAGCTGTTTTTT. It codes for CASSLTALGLNTGELFF.

At least ten counts were recorded for this clone. The rearrangement joins TRBV6-1 to TRBJ1-5, with D perhaps matching TRBD1 (6 bases). Trimming took 4 bases from V and 2 from J, leaving 18 bases between them. The CDR3 extends over 17 amino acids. Germline CDR1 reads MNHNS; CDR2 reads SASEGT. As DNA, the CDR3 is TGTGCCAGCAGTGGGGGGCAGAATCCTGTAGGCAATCAGCCCCAGCATTTT. Its translation is CASSGGQNPVGNQPQHF.

The J gene is TRBJ1-1, the V gene TRBV5-1; maybe TRBD1 (6 bases). The length of the CDR3 is 13 residues. The V and J ends lost 4 bases and 5 bases respectively, with 12 bases between them. CDR1 SGHRS and CDR2 YFSETQ come from the germline V gene. CDR3 DNA sequence: TGCGCCAGCAGCGGCAGGGGAGGGACTGAAGCTTTCTTT. Translating gives CASSGRGGTEAFF.

This sequence joins TRBV5-1 and TRBJ1-1; D remains unclear. This CDR3 is built from 15 residues. Germline CDR1 is SGHRS and CDR2 is YFSETQ. V lost 1 base to trimming and J lost 0 bases, with 10 bases between them. This CDR3 is CASSLSAGMNTEAFF. CDR3 coding DNA: TGCGCCAGCAGCTTGTCGGCGGGGATGAACACTGAAGCTTTCTTT.

The V and J genes are TRBV29-1 and TRBJ2-5; maybe TRBD2 (5 bases). CDR1 and CDR2 from the germline V gene are SQVTM and ANQGSEA. The length of the CDR3 is 14 residues. V was pared by 7 bases and J by 3 bases, with 18 bases between. The CDR3 coding sequence is TGCAGCGCAAGACCTAGTTCTAGCAAAGAGACCCAGTACTTC. Its protein product is CSARPSSSKETQYF.

This chain joins TRBV27 and TRBJ1-1; TRBD1 matches at 8 bases. The CDR3 has 14 residues. From germline, CDR1 is MNHEY and CDR2 SMNVEV (reference sequence). With 4 bases clipped from V and 4 bases from J, the junction kept 5 bases outside the gene matches. The DNA for the CDR3 is TGTGCCAGCAGTTCTAACAGGGGGGGCACTGAAGCTTTCTTT. This codes for CASSSNRGGTEAFF.

The chain joins TRBV18 to TRBJ2-5; perhaps TRBD2 as D (6 bases). The CDR3 consists of 13 residues. V lost 1 base and J 5 bases, leaving 8 bases between the germline ends. Germline V gives CDR1 KGHSH, CDR2 LQKENI. The CDR3 sequence: CASSPLGGETQYF. The CDR3 nucleotides read TGTGCCAGCTCACCACTGGGGGGTGAGACCCAGTACTTC.

The sample holds a few counts of this clone. The V call is TRBV6-5, the J call TRBJ2-1, with D unclear. The CDR3 is 11 amino acids. Germline V gene data show CDR1 as MNHEY and CDR2 as SVGAGI. With 4 bases removed from V and 9 bases from J, the gap between germline ends came to 7 bases. CDR3 residues: CASSSAIEQFF. The CDR3 region has the DNA TGTGCCAGCAGTTCAGCTATTGAGCAGTTCTTC.

The CDR3 region has the DNA TGTGCCAGTAGACTAGCGGGGATCAATGAGCAGTTCTTC. It encodes CASRLAGINEQFF. The rearrangement links TRBV19 to TRBJ2-1; 10 bases agree with TRBD2. CDR1 is LNHDA and CDR2 is SQIVND in the germline V gene (reference sequence). Unmatched junction bases numbered 2, after V lost 6 bases and J lost 6 bases. CDR3 size: 13 residues.

V usage is TRBV5-1 and J usage is TRBJ2-2; TRBD1 matches 7 bases. Trimming removed 0 bases from V and 6 bases from J; junction bases left unmatched: 2. The CDR3 is 14 amino acids. Looked up from germline, CDR1 is SGHRS and CDR2 is YFSETQ. The CDR3 coding sequence is TGCGCCAGCAGCTTGGCAGGGGGATCCGGGGAGCTGTTTTTT. This sequence encodes CASSLAGGSGELFF.

The chain is built from TRBV19 and TRBJ1-2; 8 bases align to TRBD1. Germline V gene data show CDR1 as LNHDA and CDR2 as SQIVND (reference sequence). The CDR3 sequence is 13 residues long. Germline trimming cut 5 bases from V and 8 bases from J; bases unmatched to any gene: 7. The CDR3 DNA reads TGTGCCAGTAGTCCGCAGGGGGCTAGGGGCTACACCTTC. Its translation is CASSPQGARGYTF.

This chain uses TRBV19 with TRBJ1-2, with 9 bases matching TRBD1. The germline CDR1 and CDR2 sequences are LNHDA and SQIVND (reference sequence). The CDR3 sequence is 14 residues long. The V segment lost 4 bases and the J segment 8 bases; nucleotides outside the gene matches: 8. DNA of the CDR3: TGTGCCAGTAGTAAGTGGACAGGGGTTTGGGGCTACACCTTC. The encoded protein is CASSKWTGVWGYTF.

The J gene is TRBJ1-2, the V gene TRBV5-4; D is undetermined. The ends were cut back, 0 bases at V and 7 bases at J, with 16 bases in the middle. Germline V CDR1 and CDR2: SGHNT, YYREEE (reference sequence). CDR3 length: 15 residues. DNA for the CDR3: TGTGCCAGCAGCTTGGTGGGCAGACCCTCCATTGGCTACACCTTC. Its translation is CASSLVGRPSIGYTF.

This clone was recorded once. This CDR3 reads CASSGSTEPGKSYTF. In DNA, the CDR3 is TGTGCCAGCAGCGGTTCGACAGAGCCGGGGAAAAGCTACACCTTC. The chain couples TRBV5-8 to TRBJ1-2, with a possible D match to TRBD1 (5 bases). Germline-derived CDR1 and CDR2 are SGHTS and YDEGEE. The CDR3 contains 15 residues. Trimming took off 4 bases at V and 9 bases at J, with 22 bases between the two ends.

This rearrangement joins TRBV9 to TRBJ1-2; 7 bases line up with TRBD1. This CDR3 is built from 15 residues. After removal of 3 bases from V and 2 bases from J, the junction contained 7 bases not matched to a gene. Per the germline V gene, CDR1 is SGDLS and CDR2 is YYNGEE. The CDR3 loop reads CASSASPTGNYGYTF. In DNA, the CDR3 is TGTGCCAGCAGCGCATCGCCGACAGGGAACTATGGCTACACCTTC.

V is TRBV5-4 and J is TRBJ2-2, with D tentatively TRBD1 (6 bases). Trimming cost V 3 bases and J 3 bases, with 9 bases left between them. The CDR3 contains 14 residues. The V gene's germline CDR1 is SGHNT and CDR2 YYREEE (reference sequence). DNA of the CDR3: TGTGCCAGCAGCTCCCAGGGGTACACCGGGGAGCTGTTTTTT. Protein: CASSSQGYTGELFF. The complete variable domain, with remaining parts taken from reference TRBV5-4 and TRBJ2-2, reads ETGVTQSPTHLIKTRGQQVTLRCSSQSGHNTVSWYQQALGQGPQFIFQYYREEENGRGNFPPRFSGLQFPNYSSELNVNALELDDSALYLCASSSQGYTGELFFGEGSRLTVL.

Written as DNA, the CDR3 is TGTGCCAGCAGGAGGGGTGACGGGCTCTACGAGCAGTACTTC. It encodes CASRRGDGLYEQYF. The chain uses TRBV2 and TRBJ2-7, with D possibly called TRBD1 or TRBD2 (5 bases each). This CDR3 contains 14 residues. CDR1 SNHLY and CDR2 FYNNEI come from the germline V gene. V shed 6 bases and J shed 3 bases, with 15 bases lying between them.